The 4 T cell receptor beta chains listed next were all sequenced from one sample in a study of CXCR3-negative and CXCR3-positive naive CD8 T cells. Study-wide results and limits: CXCR3-positive naive cells had more hydrophobic TRB CDR3s than CXCR3-negative naive cells.

Their specific antigens are unknown. UMI-labeled TRB cDNA libraries were prepared by 5' RACE. From its re-call of the 5' RACE reads, TCRdb lists each CDR3 protein once, without DNA. The sample includes about 98,000 distinct CDR3 sequences. Sequenced: naive CXCR3+ CD8+ T cells from blood. Subset: CD45RO-CCR7+CD27+CD95- naive CD8+ T cells expressing CXCR3 (TNR3+). The receptor set was obtained from a human donor in good health. Some clones in this sample may be carry-over from other donors' samples.

The chain carries TRBV4-1 and TRBJ2-3. CDR1 MGHRA and CDR2 YSYEKL come from the germline V gene. The CDR3 has 14 residues. This CDR3 is CASSQDPLTDTQYF.

The rearrangement uses TRBV9 and TRBJ1-1; TCRdb's D call, TRBD1, is unchecked because there is no DNA. This CDR3 is 14 amino acids long. Germline loops: CDR1 SGDLS, CDR2 YYNGEE. This CDR3 reads CASSLGTRNTEAFF.

The V and J genes are TRBV19 and TRBJ2-7. CDR1 is LNHDA, CDR2 SQIVND, per germline (reference sequence). The CDR3 covers 15 residues. The CDR3 here is CASSMRSAGPYEQYF.

The chain links TRBV7-8 to TRBJ2-5; TCRdb calls TRBD1, which cannot be checked without DNA. The CDR3 totals 14 residues. Germline V gene sequence: CDR1 SGHVS, CDR2 FQNEAQ. CDR3 protein: CASSLAARGKTQYF. Looking up the rest from reference TRBV7-8 and TRBJ2-5 gives the full variable domain: GAGVSQSPRYKVAKRGQDVALRCDPISGHVSLFWYQQALGQGPEFLTYFQNEAQLDKSGLPSDRFFAERPEGSVSTLKIQRTQQEDSAVYLCASSLAARGKTQYFGPGTRLLVL.